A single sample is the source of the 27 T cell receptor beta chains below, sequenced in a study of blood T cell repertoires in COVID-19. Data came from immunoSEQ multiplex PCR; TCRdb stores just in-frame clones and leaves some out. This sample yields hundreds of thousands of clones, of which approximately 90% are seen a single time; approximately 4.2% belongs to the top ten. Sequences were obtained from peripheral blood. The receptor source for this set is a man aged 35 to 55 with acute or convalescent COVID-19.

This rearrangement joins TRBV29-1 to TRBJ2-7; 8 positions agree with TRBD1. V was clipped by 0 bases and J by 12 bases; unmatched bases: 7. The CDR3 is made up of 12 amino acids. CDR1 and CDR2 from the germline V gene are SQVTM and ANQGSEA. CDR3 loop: CSVEDGRGRLYF. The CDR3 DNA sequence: TGCAGCGTTGAAGATGGCAGGGGGCGACTGTACTTC.

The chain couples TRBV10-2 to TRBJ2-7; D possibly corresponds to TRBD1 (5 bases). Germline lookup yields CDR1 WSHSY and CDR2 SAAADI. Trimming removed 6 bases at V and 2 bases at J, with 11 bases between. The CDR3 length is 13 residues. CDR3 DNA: TGCGCCAGCAGCCTGACAGCCGCCTACGAGCAGTACTTC. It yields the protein CASSLTAAYEQYF.

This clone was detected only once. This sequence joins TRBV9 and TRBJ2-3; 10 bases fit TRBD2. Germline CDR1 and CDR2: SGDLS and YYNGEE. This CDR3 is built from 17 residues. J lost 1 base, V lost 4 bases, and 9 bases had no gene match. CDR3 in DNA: TGTGCCAGCAGCTCCAGCCCCACTAGCGGGGGCACAGATACGCAGTATTTT. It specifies CASSSSPTSGGTDTQYF.

The CDR3 sequence: CASSLEGAQRGYTF. DNA for the CDR3: TGTGCCAGCAGCTTAGAAGGGGCCCAGAGGGGCTACACCTTC. The chain is built from TRBV11-2 and TRBJ1-2; D perhaps matches TRBD1 (5 bases). Germline loops: CDR1 SGHAT, CDR2 FQNNGV. Trimming removed 0 bases from V and 8 bases from J, with 13 bases in between. This CDR3 contains 14 residues. The full variable domain, its missing parts supplied by reference TRBV11-2 and TRBJ1-2, is EAGVAQSPRYKIIEKRQSVAFWCNPISGHATLYWYQQILGQGPKLLIQFQNNGVVDDSQLPKDRFSAERLKGVDSTLKIQPAKLEDSAVYLCASSLEGAQRGYTFGSGTRLTVV.

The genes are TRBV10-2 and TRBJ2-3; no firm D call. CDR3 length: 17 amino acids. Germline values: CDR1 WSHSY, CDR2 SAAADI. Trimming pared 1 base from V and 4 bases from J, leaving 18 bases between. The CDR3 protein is CASSEFLGAYLSDTQYF. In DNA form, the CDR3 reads TGCGCCAGCAGTGAGTTTCTTGGAGCCTACCTGTCAGATACGCAGTATTTT.

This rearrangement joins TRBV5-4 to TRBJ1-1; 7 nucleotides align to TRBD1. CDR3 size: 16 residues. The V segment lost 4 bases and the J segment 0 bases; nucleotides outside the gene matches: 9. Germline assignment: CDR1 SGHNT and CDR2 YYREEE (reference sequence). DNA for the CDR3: TGTGCCAGCAGCCCCGGACAGGCCTACATGAACACTGAAGCTTTCTTT. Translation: CASSPGQAYMNTEAFF.

CDR3 residues: CASSQERGPSDTQYF. In DNA form, the CDR3 reads TGTGCCAGCAGCCAAGAAAGGGGGCCTTCGGATACGCAGTATTTT. V and J are TRBV3-1 (or the pseudogene TRBV3-2) and TRBJ2-3; 7 nucleotides agree with TRBD1. The V gene's germline CDR1 is LGHDT and CDR2 YNNKEL (reference sequence). The CDR3 runs to 15 residues. V shed 0 bases, J shed 6 bases, and the junction held 6 bases outside the gene matches.

This chain's CDR3 is CANTDRQADTQYF. The DNA of the CDR3 is TGTGCCAATACGGACAGGCAAGCAGATACGCAGTATTTT. The chain joins TRBV7-9 to TRBJ2-3; TRBD1 aligns across 7 bases. CDR3 length: 13 residues. With V trimmed by 10 bases and J by 4 bases, 8 bases remained unmatched. Germline values: CDR1 SEHNR, CDR2 FQNEAQ (reference sequence).

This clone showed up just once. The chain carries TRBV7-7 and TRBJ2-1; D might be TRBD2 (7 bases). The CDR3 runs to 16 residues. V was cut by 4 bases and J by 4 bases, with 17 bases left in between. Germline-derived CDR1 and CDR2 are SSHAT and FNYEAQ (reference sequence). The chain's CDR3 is CASSWEGGVRYNEQFF. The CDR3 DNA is TGTGCCAGCAGCTGGGAGGGGGGGGTGAGGTACAATGAGCAGTTCTTC.

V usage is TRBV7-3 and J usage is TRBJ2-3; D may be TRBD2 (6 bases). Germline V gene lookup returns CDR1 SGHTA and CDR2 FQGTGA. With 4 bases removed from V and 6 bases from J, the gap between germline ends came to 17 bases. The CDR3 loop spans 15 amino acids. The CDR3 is CASSSSGTRGDTQYF. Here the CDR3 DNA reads TGTGCCAGCAGCTCATCCGGGACTCGCGGGGATACGCAGTATTTT.

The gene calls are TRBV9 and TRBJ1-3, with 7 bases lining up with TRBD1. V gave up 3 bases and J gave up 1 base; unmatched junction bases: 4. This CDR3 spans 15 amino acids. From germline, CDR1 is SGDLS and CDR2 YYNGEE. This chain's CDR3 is CASSAGGWSGNTIYF. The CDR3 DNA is TGTGCCAGCAGCGCAGGGGGGTGGTCTGGAAACACCATATATTTT. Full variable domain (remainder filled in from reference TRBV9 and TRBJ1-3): DSGVTQTPKHLITATGQRVTLRCSPRSGDLSVYWYQQSLDQGLQFLIQYYNGEERAKGNILERFSAQQFPDLHSELNLSSLELGDSALYFCASSAGGWSGNTIYFGEGSWLTVV.

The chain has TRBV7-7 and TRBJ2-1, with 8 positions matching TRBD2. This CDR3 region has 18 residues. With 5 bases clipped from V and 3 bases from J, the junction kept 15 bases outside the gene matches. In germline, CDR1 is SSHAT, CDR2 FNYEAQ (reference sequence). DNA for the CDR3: TGTGCCAGCAGCCCGGCTACGATAAGCGGGGGCAACTACAATGAGCAGTTCTTC. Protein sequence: CASSPATISGGNYNEQFF.

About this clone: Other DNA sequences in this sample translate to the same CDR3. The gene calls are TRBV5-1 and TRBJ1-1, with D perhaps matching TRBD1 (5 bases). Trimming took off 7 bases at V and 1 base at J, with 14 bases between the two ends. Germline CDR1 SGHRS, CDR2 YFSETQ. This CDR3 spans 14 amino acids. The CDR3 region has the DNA TGCGCCAGCCGAAAAACAGGTTCGAACACTGAAGCTTTCTTT. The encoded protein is CASRKTGSNTEAFF.

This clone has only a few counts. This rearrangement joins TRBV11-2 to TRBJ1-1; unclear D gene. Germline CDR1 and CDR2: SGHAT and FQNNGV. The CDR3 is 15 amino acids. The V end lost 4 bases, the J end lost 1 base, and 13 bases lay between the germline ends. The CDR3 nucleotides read TGTGCCAGCAGCTCCAACACCAGATGGAACACTGAAGCTTTCTTT. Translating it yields CASSSNTRWNTEAFF.

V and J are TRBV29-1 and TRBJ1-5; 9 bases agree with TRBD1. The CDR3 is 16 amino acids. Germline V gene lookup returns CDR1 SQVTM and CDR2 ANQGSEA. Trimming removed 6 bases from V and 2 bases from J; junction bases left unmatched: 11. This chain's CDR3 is CSVLLQGALGNQPQHF. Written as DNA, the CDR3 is TGCAGCGTCCTTTTACAGGGGGCCTTGGGCAATCAGCCCCAGCATTTT.

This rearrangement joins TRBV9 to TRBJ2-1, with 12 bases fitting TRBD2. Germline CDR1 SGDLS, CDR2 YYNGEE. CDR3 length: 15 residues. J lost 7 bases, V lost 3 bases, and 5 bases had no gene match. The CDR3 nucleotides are TGTGCCAGCAGCGAACTAGCGGGGGGCCAAAATGAGCAGTTCTTC. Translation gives CASSELAGGQNEQFF.

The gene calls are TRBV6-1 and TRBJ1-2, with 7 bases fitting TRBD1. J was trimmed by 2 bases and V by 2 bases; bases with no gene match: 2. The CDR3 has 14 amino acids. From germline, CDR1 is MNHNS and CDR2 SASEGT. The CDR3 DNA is TGTGCCAGCAGTGAATGGGGACAGAACTATGGCTACACCTTC. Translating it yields CASSEWGQNYGYTF.

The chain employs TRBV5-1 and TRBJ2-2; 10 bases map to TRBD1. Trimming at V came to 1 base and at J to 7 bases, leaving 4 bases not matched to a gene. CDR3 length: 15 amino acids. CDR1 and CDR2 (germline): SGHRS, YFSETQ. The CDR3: CASSLTTGGGGELFF. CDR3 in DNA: TGCGCCAGCAGCTTGACGACAGGGGGCGGCGGGGAGCTGTTTTTT.

The CDR3 bases are TGCGCCAGCAGATCACTAGCGGGGGCTGGGGGCACGCAGTATTTT. It yields the protein CASRSLAGAGGTQYF. V is TRBV10-2 and J is TRBJ2-3; 11 nucleotides line up with TRBD2. The V segment lost 6 bases and the J segment 9 bases; nucleotides outside the gene matches: 11. The germline V gene has CDR1 WSHSY and CDR2 SAAADI. The CDR3 has 15 amino acids.

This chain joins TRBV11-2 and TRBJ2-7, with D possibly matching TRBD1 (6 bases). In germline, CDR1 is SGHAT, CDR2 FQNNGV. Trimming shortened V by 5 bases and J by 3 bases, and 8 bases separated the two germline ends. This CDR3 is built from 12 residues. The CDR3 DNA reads TGTGCCAGCAGCAACAGGGTCTACGAGCAGTACTTC. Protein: CASSNRVYEQYF.

The CDR3 protein is CASSPGGEQFF. DNA for the CDR3: TGTGCCAGCAGCCCGGGGGGTGAGCAGTTCTTC. The chain combines TRBV3-1 (or the pseudogene TRBV3-2) with TRBJ2-1; 7 bases agree with TRBD2. With V trimmed by 4 bases and J by 9 bases, 0 bases remained unmatched. Germline-derived CDR1 and CDR2 are LGHDT and YNNKEL (reference sequence). The length of the CDR3 is 11 residues.

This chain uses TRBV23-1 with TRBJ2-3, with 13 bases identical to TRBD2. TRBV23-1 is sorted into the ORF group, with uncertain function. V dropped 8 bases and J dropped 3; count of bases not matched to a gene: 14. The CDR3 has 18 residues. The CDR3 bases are TGCGCCAGCCGCTACTCAAAGACTAGCGGGGGGAAGACAGATACGCAGTATTTT. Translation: CASRYSKTSGGKTDTQYF.

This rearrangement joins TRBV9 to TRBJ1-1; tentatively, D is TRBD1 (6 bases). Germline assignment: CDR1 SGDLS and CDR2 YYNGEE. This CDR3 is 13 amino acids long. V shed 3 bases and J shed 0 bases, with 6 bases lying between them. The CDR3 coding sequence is TGTGCCAGCAGCGGGACAGTGAACACTGAAGCTTTCTTT. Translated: CASSGTVNTEAFF.

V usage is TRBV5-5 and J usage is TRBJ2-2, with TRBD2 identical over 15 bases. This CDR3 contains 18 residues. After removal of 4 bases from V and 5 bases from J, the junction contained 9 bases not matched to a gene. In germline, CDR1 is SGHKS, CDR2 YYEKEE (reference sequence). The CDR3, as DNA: TGTGCCAGCAGCGGACTAGCGGGGGGGCTGTTGTGGACCGGGGAGCTGTTTTTT. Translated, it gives CASSGLAGGLLWTGELFF.

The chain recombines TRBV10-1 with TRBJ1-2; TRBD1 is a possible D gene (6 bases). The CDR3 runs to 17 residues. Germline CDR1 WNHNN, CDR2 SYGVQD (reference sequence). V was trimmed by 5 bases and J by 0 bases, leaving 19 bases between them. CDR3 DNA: TGCGCCAGCAGTACCTCCGGGACACCAAGATCTAACTATGGCTACACCTTC. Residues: CASSTSGTPRSNYGYTF.

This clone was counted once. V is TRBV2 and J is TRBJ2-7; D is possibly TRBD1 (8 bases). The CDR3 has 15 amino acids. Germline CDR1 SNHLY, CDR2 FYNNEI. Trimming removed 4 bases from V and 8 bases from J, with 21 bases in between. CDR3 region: CASSGTTTGGGQQYF. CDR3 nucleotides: TGTGCCAGCAGTGGGACAACTACAGGGGGAGGGCAGCAGTACTTC.

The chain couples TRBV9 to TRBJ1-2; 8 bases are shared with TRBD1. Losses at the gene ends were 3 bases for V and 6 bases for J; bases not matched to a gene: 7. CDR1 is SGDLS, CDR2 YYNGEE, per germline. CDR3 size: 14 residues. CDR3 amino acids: CASSDPTGVDGYTF. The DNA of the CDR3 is TGTGCCAGCAGCGACCCGACAGGGGTAGATGGCTACACCTTC.